A single sample is the source of the 20 T cell receptor beta chains below, sequenced in a study of OX40 agonist ivuxolimab in advanced cancers. Here immunoSEQ multiplex PCR was the method, and the copy in TCRdb shows in-frame clones only, minus some. The sample lists 55,000 to 75,000 clones; approximately 91% were seen once. Sequenced here: CD4+ or CD8+ T cells sorted from blood, sampled in a trial of the OX40 agonist ivuxolimab. These receptors came from an adult with an advanced solid tumor such as melanoma, head and neck, liver or kidney cancer.

V usage is TRBV5-1 and J usage is TRBJ2-2, with D perhaps being TRBD1 or TRBD2 (6 bases each). Per the germline V gene, CDR1 is SGHRS and CDR2 is YFSETQ. V gave up 6 bases and J gave up 0 bases, with 9 bases separating them. This CDR3 is built from 14 residues. CDR3 sequence (DNA): TGCGCCAGCACGGGGGCCCCGAACACCGGGGAGCTGTTTTTT. Translation gives CASTGAPNTGELFF.

The chain is built from TRBV28 and TRBJ2-3; D call uncertain. CDR1 and CDR2 (germline): MDHEN, SYDVKM. V lost 3 bases, J lost 6 bases, and 7 bases lay in between. This CDR3 has 12 residues. The CDR3, as DNA: TGTGCCAGCAGTTTCCCCCCGGATACGCAGTATTTT. Protein: CASSFPPDTQYF.

This chain uses TRBV28 with TRBJ2-7, with 9 bases that match TRBD1. V dropped 4 bases and J dropped 0; count of bases not matched to a gene: 4. The CDR3 sequence is 15 residues long. CDR1 and CDR2 (germline): MDHEN, SYDVKM. CDR3 nucleotide sequence: TGTGCCAGCAGTTCAGGGACAGGGCACTCCTACGAGCAGTACTTC. Protein product: CASSSGTGHSYEQYF.

This clone was picked up one time. This chain uses TRBV27 with TRBJ2-7; 10 nucleotides line up with TRBD2. The CDR3 spans 14 residues. Germline assignment: CDR1 MNHEY and CDR2 SMNVEV (reference sequence). V trimming: 5 bases; J trimming: 6 bases; junction bases outside the gene matches: 7. CDR3 region: CASSLAGVASEQYF. DNA of the CDR3: TGTGCCAGCAGTCTAGCGGGAGTGGCCTCCGAGCAGTACTTC.

The chain links TRBV13 to TRBJ2-7; 8 nucleotides align to TRBD1. The CDR3 is 14 residues long. Germline lookup yields CDR1 PRHDT and CDR2 FYEKMQ (reference sequence). With V trimmed by 5 bases and J by 3 bases, 6 bases remained unmatched. CDR3 nucleotides: TGTGCCAGCAGCCAAGGACAGGGTGTCTACGAGCAGTACTTC. The encoded protein is CASSQGQGVYEQYF.

In nucleotides, the CDR3 is TGTGCCAGCAGCTTAGGGACTAGCGGTAACCAAGAGACCCAGTACTTC. Its translation: CASSLGTSGNQETQYF. The chain uses TRBV7-9 and TRBJ2-5, with 10 bases fitting TRBD2. Germline CDR1 SEHNR, CDR2 FQNEAQ (reference sequence). The CDR3 is 16 amino acids. With V trimmed by 1 base and J by 0 bases, 2 bases remained unmatched.

This chain joins TRBV6-5 and TRBJ2-2, with D possibly being TRBD1 (5 bases). Trimming stripped 5 bases from V and 0 bases from J, with 10 bases between. Germline-derived CDR1 and CDR2 are MNHEY and SVGAGI. This CDR3 is 15 amino acids long. This CDR3 reads CASSPTGPNTGELFF. CDR3 DNA sequence: TGTGCCAGCAGTCCCACAGGACCGAACACCGGGGAGCTGTTTTTT.

V usage is TRBV27 and J usage is TRBJ1-6; perhaps TRBD1 as D (6 bases). The CDR3 is made up of 14 amino acids. Trimming removed 10 bases from V and 10 bases from J, with 20 bases in between. Germline assignment: CDR1 MNHEY and CDR2 SMNVEV (reference sequence). CDR3 in amino acids: CATRGGGYGSPLHF. CDR3 coding DNA: TGTGCCACCAGGGGAGGGGGGTATGGATCACCCCTCCACTTT.

The rearrangement joins TRBV6-1 to TRBJ2-2; 7 bases map to TRBD1. Germline CDR1 reads MNHNS; CDR2 reads SASEGT. The J segment lost 4 bases and the V segment lost 10 bases, leaving 6 bases of the junction unmatched. The CDR3 sequence is 13 residues long. Here the CDR3 reads CANRDRPTGELFF. Written as DNA, the CDR3 is TGTGCCAACAGGGACAGACCCACCGGGGAGCTGTTTTTT.

The gene calls are TRBV9 and TRBJ2-6; 14 positions agree with TRBD2. Germline trimming cut 5 bases from V and 3 bases from J; bases unmatched to any gene: 13. Germline loops: CDR1 SGDLS, CDR2 YYNGEE. The CDR3 runs to 20 residues. The CDR3 sequence is CASSQASGLAGVIGANVLTF. CDR3 nucleotides: TGTGCCAGCAGTCAAGCGTCGGGACTAGCGGGGGTAATTGGGGCCAACGTCCTGACTTTC.

The J gene is TRBJ2-2, the V gene TRBV9; D unclear. CDR3 length: 13 residues. V was trimmed by 1 base and J by 6 bases, leaving 7 bases between them. Germline V gene sequence: CDR1 SGDLS, CDR2 YYNGEE. CDR3 coding DNA: TGTGCCAGCAGCGTAAACCCCCCCGGGGAGCTGTTTTTT. As protein: CASSVNPPGELFF. Full variable domain (remainder filled in from reference TRBV9 and TRBJ2-2): DSGVTQTPKHLITATGQRVTLRCSPRSGDLSVYWYQQSLDQGLQFLIQYYNGEERAKGNILERFSAQQFPDLHSELNLSSLELGDSALYFCASSVNPPGELFFGEGSRLTVL.

This clone was picked up a small number of times. The chain links TRBV29-1 to TRBJ2-1, with TRBD1 identical over 7 bases. The CDR3 has 12 residues. Germline V gene sequence: CDR1 SQVTM, CDR2 ANQGSEA. J lost 6 bases, V lost 6 bases, and 5 bases had no gene match. For the CDR3, the DNA is TGCAGCGTGACAAGACAGGGCAATGAGCAGTTCTTC. This gives the protein CSVTRQGNEQFF.

The table lists this clone with a count of one. This chain uses TRBV4-1 with TRBJ1-2; D is perhaps TRBD1 (6 bases). The CDR3 contains 16 residues. Trimming took off 0 bases at V and 2 bases at J, with 13 bases between the two ends. Germline V gene sequence: CDR1 MGHRA, CDR2 YSYEKL. DNA of the CDR3: TGCGCCAGCAGCCAAGAGGCACAGGGACTAAACTATGGCTACACCTTC. This sequence encodes CASSQEAQGLNYGYTF.

The J gene is TRBJ2-5, the V gene TRBV10-3; possible D gene TRBD1, 6 bases. Germline V gives CDR1 ENHRY, CDR2 SYGVKD. Trimming removed 4 bases from V and 3 bases from J, with 12 bases in between. The CDR3 runs to 14 residues. The CDR3 sequence is CAISGPRTEETQYF. DNA for the CDR3: TGTGCCATCAGTGGCCCAAGGACAGAAGAGACCCAGTACTTC.

The CDR3 reads CASSLGGQASYEQYF. The CDR3 DNA follows: TGTGCCAGCAGCTTAGGGGGGCAGGCGTCCTACGAGCAGTACTTC. This sequence joins TRBV7-9 and TRBJ2-7, with D possibly matching TRBD1 (6 bases). Germline loops: CDR1 SEHNR, CDR2 FQNEAQ (reference sequence). The V and J ends lost 1 base and 1 base respectively, with 11 bases between them. The CDR3 runs to 15 residues.

The chain uses TRBV4-1 and TRBJ2-5, with 14 bases lining up with TRBD2. The end of the DNA fits TRBJ2-7 better, so the J call may be wrong. Germline-derived CDR1 and CDR2 are MGHRA and YSYEKL. The CDR3 sequence is 18 residues long. CDR3 protein: CASSQEPGLAGGNYEQYF. As DNA, the CDR3 is TGCGCCAGCAGCCAAGAGCCCGGACTAGCGGGAGGAAACTACGAGCAGTACTTC.

V gene TRBV9 combines with J gene TRBJ2-1; D assignment may be TRBD1 or TRBD2 (5 bases each). The ends were cut back, 2 bases at V and 8 bases at J, with 11 bases in the middle. CDR3 length: 13 residues. The V gene's germline CDR1 is SGDLS and CDR2 YYNGEE. The CDR3 nucleotides are TGTGCCAGCAGCGTTGTGCTGGGGGATGAGCAGTTCTTC. It specifies CASSVVLGDEQFF.

The V and J genes are TRBV19 and TRBJ2-1, with TRBD1 matching 9 bases. The CDR3 loop spans 21 amino acids. Trimming cost V 5 bases and J 2 bases; bases outside gene matches: 22. Germline values: CDR1 LNHDA, CDR2 SQIVND (reference sequence). CDR3 in amino acids: CASSLYSVRQGEVWAYNEQFF. CDR3 nucleotide sequence: TGTGCCAGTAGTCTCTACTCGGTTAGACAGGGGGAGGTTTGGGCCTACAATGAGCAGTTCTTC.

This clone was detected only once. The CDR3 DNA reads as TGTGCCACCTCAGCGTCGGCGGGAGGAGTAGATACGCAGTATTTT. Its translation: CATSASAGGVDTQYF. The rearrangement uses TRBV6-5 and TRBJ2-3; TRBD2 matches at 8 bases. The V and J ends lost 10 bases and 5 bases, in that order; junction bases with no gene match: 14. Germline CDR1 MNHEY, CDR2 SVGAGI. The CDR3 is 15 amino acids.

In regard to this clone: At one end, the junction sequence differs from germline, possibly due to a read error. V usage is TRBV7-8 and J usage is TRBJ2-5; 15 bases match TRBD2. This CDR3 has 18 residues. Germline V gives CDR1 SGHVS, CDR2 FQNEAQ. Here the CDR3 reads CASSAGLAGGAGQGTQYF. Written as DNA, the CDR3 is TGTGCCAGCAGCGCCGGACTAGCGGGAGGGGCAGGTCAAGGGACCCAGTACTTC.